These T cell receptor beta chains were read from a single sample in a study of cytomegalovirus exposure and HLA in healthy donors. Repertoires were generated with immunoSEQ multiplex PCR, while TCRdb's copy carries only in-frame clones and drops some. The sample holds fewer than 200,000 clones, about 77% seen once. Specimen: PBMCs. The receptors shown here come from a woman aged 45-65 years in good health and CMV-seronegative. Each CDR3 is given with its conserved first and last residue. A D gene is named only where the DNA matches it firmly. Where a row states a size, it is once, few, many or the class of an expanded clone; other rows omit it.

V: TRBV28; D: NA; length: 12; size: NA; J: TRBJ2-3; DNA: TGTGCCAGCAGCGTGGCAACAGATACGCAGTATTTT; CDR3: CASSVATDTQYF
V: TRBV27; D: NA; length: 16; size: NA; J: TRBJ1-1; DNA: TGTGCCAGCAGGGGGCTGGGCGTAACAGAGAACACTGAAGCTTTCTTT; CDR3: CASRGLGVTENTEAFF
V: TRBV10-2; D: TRBD2; length: 14; size: NA; J: TRBJ2-7; DNA: TGCGCCACGTGGGGGACTAGGGGCTCCCACGAGCAGTACTTC; CDR3: CATWGTRGSHEQYF
V: TRBV19; D: NA; length: 14; size: NA; J: TRBJ1-2; DNA: TGTGCCAGTAGCCCGGTTGGCAGGGATTATGGCTACACCTTC; CDR3: CASSPVGRDYGYTF
V: TRBV9; D: NA; length: 13; size: NA; J: TRBJ1-5; DNA: TGTGCCAGCAGCGTAGATGCGAATCAGCCCCAGCATTTT; CDR3: CASSVDANQPQHF
V: TRBV5-5; D: TRBD1; length: 17; size: NA; J: TRBJ1-2; DNA: TGTGCCAGCAGTTACGGACAGGGGGGGAGTTTGGACTATGGCTACACCTTC; CDR3: CASSYGQGGSLDYGYTF
V: TRBV10-3; D: NA; length: 12; size: NA; J: TRBJ2-7; DNA: TGTGCCATCAGTGAACAGGCCTACGAGCAGTACTTC; CDR3: CAISEQAYEQYF
V: TRBV5-1; D: NA; length: 14; size: once; J: TRBJ2-3; DNA: TGCGCCAGCAGCTTGGCCAGGAGCACAGATACGCAGTATTTT; CDR3: CASSLARSTDTQYF
V: TRBV7-9; D: NA; length: 12; size: NA; J: TRBJ2-1; DNA: TGTGCCAGCAGCTATCTAGCTCCTGAGCAGTTCTTC; CDR3: CASSYLAPEQFF
V: TRBV29-1; D: TRBD2; length: 16; size: NA; J: TRBJ2-1; DNA: TGCAGCGTTGAAGGTGAGGCGGGGAGGGCCTACAATGAGCAGTTCTTC; CDR3: CSVEGEAGRAYNEQFF
V: TRBV15; D: NA; length: 16; size: NA; J: TRBJ2-3; DNA: TGTGCCACCAGCCCCCTAGACTCTGGGTACACAGATACGCAGTATTTT; CDR3: CATSPLDSGYTDTQYF
V: TRBV9; D: NA; length: 14; size: NA; J: TRBJ2-2; DNA: TGTGCCAGCAGCATAATATCGGGTACCGGGGAGCTGTTTTTT; CDR3: CASSIISGTGELFF
V: TRBV16; D: NA; length: 15; size: NA; J: TRBJ1-1; DNA: TGTGCCAGCAGCCAATATCTGAGGGCTAACACTGAAGCTTTCTTT; CDR3: CASSQYLRANTEAFF
V: TRBV18; D: TRBD1; length: 18; size: once; J: TRBJ1-2; DNA: TGTGCCAGCTCACCAAGGGAGTGGGACAGGCGCGTTCCCTATGGCTACACCTTC; CDR3: CASSPREWDRRVPYGYTF
V: TRBV28; D: NA; length: 11; size: NA; J: TRBJ2-7; DNA: TGTGCCGCAGGGGTTGCCTACGAGCAGTACTTC; CDR3: CAAGVAYEQYF
V: TRBV5-4; D: NA; length: 15; size: NA; J: TRBJ1-3; DNA: TGTGCCAGCAGCTCCTCAGGGGAAGCCGGAAACACCATATATTTT; CDR3: CASSSSGEAGNTIYF
V: TRBV10-2; D: TRBD1; length: 19; size: NA; J: TRBJ1-5; DNA: TGCGCCAGCAGTGAGTCCCGGGACAGGGGGCTGGGGGGCAATCAGCCCCAGCATTTT; CDR3: CASSESRDRGLGGNQPQHF
V: TRBV6-6; D: NA; length: 13; size: NA; J: TRBJ2-7; DNA: TGTGCCAGTCACGGGGGCTGGGAGGGGGAGCAGTACTTC; CDR3: CASHGGWEGEQYF
V: TRBV10-3; D: TRBD1; length: 16; size: NA; J: TRBJ2-7; DNA: TGTGCCATCAGTGTGCCCCGGGGACAGGATCACTACGAGCAGTACTTC; CDR3: CAISVPRGQDHYEQYF
V: TRBV15; D: NA; length: 15; size: NA; J: TRBJ2-1; DNA: TGTGCCACCAGCAGAGATGGCACAGGCTCTAATTACCAGTTCTTC; CDR3: CATSRDGTGSNYQFF
V: TRBV5-6; D: NA; length: 16; size: NA; J: TRBJ1-5; DNA: TGTGCCAGCAGCTGGGGGGGGGCGGGTAGCAATCAGCCCCAGCATTTT; CDR3: CASSWGGAGSNQPQHF
V: TRBV28; D: NA; length: 13; size: NA; J: TRBJ1-1; DNA: TGTGCCAGCAGGGGGGACACCTACACTGAAGCTTTCTTT; CDR3: CASRGDTYTEAFF
V: TRBV6-5; D: TRBD1; length: 13; size: NA; J: TRBJ2-7; DNA: TGTGCCAGCAGTTACCCCACAGGGGGCGAGCAGTACTTC; CDR3: CASSYPTGGEQYF
V: TRBV7-8; D: NA; length: 15; size: once; J: TRBJ2-5; DNA: TGTGCCAGCAGCTTAGAGGCCGTACGGGGGGAGACCCAGTACTTC; CDR3: CASSLEAVRGETQYF
V: TRBV28; D: NA; length: 15; size: NA; J: TRBJ2-1; DNA: TGTGCCAGCAGTGAGCTCGGGGAGGTCCACAATGAGCAGTTCTTC; CDR3: CASSELGEVHNEQFF
V: TRBV5-8; D: TRBD2; length: 17; size: NA; J: TRBJ2-7; DNA: TGTGCCAGCAGCCCCAGGAGGCGGGAGGGCCTCAGGCGGGAGCAGTACTTC; CDR3: CASSPRRREGLRREQYF
V: TRBV2; D: TRBD1; length: 15; size: NA; J: TRBJ1-1; DNA: TGTGCCAGCCTCCGGACAGGGGCACCGAACACTGAAGCTTTCTTT; CDR3: CASLRTGAPNTEAFF
V: TRBV18; D: TRBD1; length: 13; size: NA; J: TRBJ2-1; DNA: TGTGCCAGCTCACCCGACAACAGGGGCCCGGAGTTCTTC; CDR3: CASSPDNRGPEFF
V: TRBV18; D: NA; length: 13; size: NA; J: TRBJ1-2; DNA: TGTGCCAGCTCTTCATCGGGGAACTATGGCTACACCTTC; CDR3: CASSSSGNYGYTF
V: TRBV9; D: TRBD2; length: 12; size: NA; J: TRBJ2-1; DNA: TGTGCCAGCAGCTCTACTAGCGGGGACCAGTTCTTC; CDR3: CASSSTSGDQFF
V: TRBV29-1; D: TRBD1; length: 14; size: few; J: TRBJ1-1; DNA: TGCAGCGTTTGGGACAGGGGGAGAGGGACTGAAGCTTTCTTT; CDR3: CSVWDRGRGTEAFF
V: TRBV6-5; D: NA; length: 14; size: NA; J: TRBJ1-2; DNA: TGTGCCAGCAGTTATCGGGGATTGGGTTATGGCTACCCCTTC; CDR3: CASSYRGLGYGYPF
V: TRBV19; D: NA; length: 17; size: few; J: TRBJ2-6; DNA: TGTGCCAGTAGTATCTGGGGAGTGGGCTCTGGGGCCAACGTCCTGACTTTC; CDR3: CASSIWGVGSGANVLTF
V: TRBV5-1; D: NA; length: 14; size: once; J: TRBJ2-7; DNA: TGCGCCAGCAGCTTTTGGGGGCAGGCCTACGAGCAGTACTTC; CDR3: CASSFWGQAYEQYF
V: TRBV7-9; D: NA; length: 14; size: NA; J: TRBJ1-1; DNA: TGTGCCAGCAGCTTAGGCCGGTCGAACACTGAAGCTTTCTTT; CDR3: CASSLGRSNTEAFF
V: TRBV19; D: NA; length: 15; size: NA; J: TRBJ1-5; DNA: TGTGCCAGTAGAAAGGGTCGGGATAGCAATCAGCCCCAGCATTTT; CDR3: CASRKGRDSNQPQHF
V: TRBV6-5; D: NA; length: 16; size: NA; J: TRBJ2-3; DNA: TGTGCCAGCAGTTACGGGAGGACTACTAGCACAGATACGCAGTATTTT; CDR3: CASSYGRTTSTDTQYF
V: TRBV4-3; D: TRBD1; length: 16; size: few; J: TRBJ1-2; DNA: TGCGCCAGCAGCCCCAAAGGGGCCGGGACAGGGGTTGGCTACACCTTC; CDR3: CASSPKGAGTGVGYTF
V: TRBV28; D: NA; length: 17; size: NA; J: TRBJ1-1; DNA: TGTGCCAGCACTGACCCTGGGCTATCCCTGACGGGCGAACAGGTCTACTTT; CDR3: CASTDPGLSLTGEQVYF
V: TRBV4-2; D: NA; length: 16; size: NA; J: TRBJ2-1; DNA: TGTGCCAGCAGCCAAGCGGGCCGGGGTACTAAGGATGAGCAGTTCTTC; CDR3: CASSQAGRGTKDEQFF
V: TRBV6-4; D: TRBD2; length: 15; size: few; J: TRBJ2-2; DNA: TGTGCCAGCACCCGACTAGCGGGAGACACCGGGGAGCTGTTTTTT; CDR3: CASTRLAGDTGELFF
V: TRBV7-3; D: TRBD1; length: 16; size: NA; J: TRBJ2-2; DNA: TGTGCCAGCAGCTTAAGAGGGGGCGGGTACACCGGGGAGCTGTTTTTT; CDR3: CASSLRGGGYTGELFF
V: TRBV5-1; D: NA; length: 16; size: few; J: TRBJ2-5; DNA: TGCGCCAGCAGCCCTGGACTGAACTCCTTGGGAGAGACCCAGTACTTC; CDR3: CASSPGLNSLGETQYF
V: TRBV29-1; D: TRBD2; length: 15; size: NA; J: TRBJ2-1; DNA: TGCAGCGTGGCCCCCGGACTAGCGGGGGGCGTAGAGCAGTTCTTC; CDR3: CSVAPGLAGGVEQFF
V: TRBV4-2; D: NA; length: 10; size: NA; J: TRBJ1-1; DNA: TGTGCCAGCAACAGCACTGAAGCTTTCTTT; CDR3: CASNSTEAFF
V: TRBV10-1; D: NA; length: 17; size: NA; J: TRBJ2-5; DNA: TGCGCCAGCAGTGCGGGACAAAGATTTCGAACTGCAGAGACCCAGTACTTC; CDR3: CASSAGQRFRTAETQYF
V: TRBV6-5; D: NA; length: 14; size: NA; J: TRBJ1-2; DNA: TGTGCCAGCAGTTTGAACAGGTTAAGGGATGGCTACACCTTC; CDR3: CASSLNRLRDGYTF
V: TRBV29-1; D: NA; length: 13; size: NA; J: TRBJ2-5; DNA: TGCAGCGTTGAGGGGGCAGTCCTGGGGACCCAGTACTTC; CDR3: CSVEGAVLGTQYF
V: TRBV6-5; D: NA; length: 13; size: NA; J: TRBJ2-1; DNA: TGTGCCAGCCTTGGACAGCTCTCCAATGAGCAGTTCTTC; CDR3: CASLGQLSNEQFF